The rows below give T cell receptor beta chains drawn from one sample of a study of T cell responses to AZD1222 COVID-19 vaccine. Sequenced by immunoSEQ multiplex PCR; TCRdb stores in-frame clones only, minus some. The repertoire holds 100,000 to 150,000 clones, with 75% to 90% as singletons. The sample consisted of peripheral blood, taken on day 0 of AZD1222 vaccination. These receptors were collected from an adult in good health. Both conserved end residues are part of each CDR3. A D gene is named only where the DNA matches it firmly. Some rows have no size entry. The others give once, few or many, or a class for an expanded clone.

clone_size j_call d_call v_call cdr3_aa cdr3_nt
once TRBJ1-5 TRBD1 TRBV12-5 CASGFDRVYSNQPQHF TGTGCTAGTGGGTTCGACAGGGTTTATAGCAATCAGCCCCAGCATTTT
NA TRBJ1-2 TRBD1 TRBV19 CASSGGTASYGYTF TGTGCCAGTAGTGGGGGGACAGCCTCCTATGGCTACACCTTC
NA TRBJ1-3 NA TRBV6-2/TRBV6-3 CASSLGTGNTIYF TGTGCCAGCAGTCTGGGGACTGGAAACACCATATATTTT
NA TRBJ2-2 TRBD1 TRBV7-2 CASSGQGTNTGELFF TGTGCCAGCAGCGGACAGGGAACGAACACCGGGGAGCTGTTTTTT
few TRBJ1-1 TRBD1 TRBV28 CASSPLYVIDRDTEAFF TGTGCCAGCAGTCCCCTATATGTTATAGACAGGGACACTGAAGCTTTCTTT
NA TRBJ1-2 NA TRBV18 CASSRDRDSGGYTF TGTGCCAGTTCACGAGACCGGGACTCTGGAGGCTACACCTTC
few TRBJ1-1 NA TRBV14 CASSLTGGTEAFF TGTGCCAGCAGCTTAACAGGAGGGACTGAAGCTTTCTTT
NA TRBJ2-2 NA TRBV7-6 CASSLGAVTTGELFF TGTGCCAGCAGCTTAGGGGCGGTGACCACCGGGGAGCTGTTTTTT
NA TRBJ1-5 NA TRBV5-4 CASSYRQGRNQPQHF TGTGCCAGCAGCTACCGGCAGGGGAGGAATCAGCCCCAGCATTTT
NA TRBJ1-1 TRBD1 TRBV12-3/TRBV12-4 CASRATGAGAFF TGTGCCAGCAGGGCGACAGGGGCGGGAGCTTTCTTT
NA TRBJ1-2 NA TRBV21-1 CASSKARKVTYGYTF TGTGCCAGCAGCAAAGCGCGAAAGGTTACCTATGGCTACACCTTC
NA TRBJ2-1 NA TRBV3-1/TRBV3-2 CASSPGLLYNEQFF TGTGCCAGCAGCCCCGGACTCCTGTACAATGAGCAGTTCTTC
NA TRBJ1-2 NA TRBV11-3 CASSLDGGTTNYGYTF TGTGCCAGCAGCTTAGATGGAGGGACAACTAACTATGGCTACACCTTC
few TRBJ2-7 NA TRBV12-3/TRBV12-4 CASSTRQNYEQYF TGTGCCAGCAGTACCAGACAGAACTACGAGCAGTACTTC
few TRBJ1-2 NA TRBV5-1 CASRGLGDYGYTF TGCGCCAGCAGGGGATTAGGGGACTATGGCTACACCTTC
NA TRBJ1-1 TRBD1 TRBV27 CASFSRQGANTEAFF TGTGCCAGCTTCTCTCGACAGGGAGCGAACACTGAAGCTTTCTTT
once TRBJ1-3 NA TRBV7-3 CASSSGPPSSGNTIYF TGTGCCAGCAGCTCGGGACCGCCGAGCTCTGGAAACACCATATATTTT
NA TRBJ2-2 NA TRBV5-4 CASSPAPGELFF TGTGCCAGCAGCCCAGCGCCCGGGGAGCTGTTTTTT
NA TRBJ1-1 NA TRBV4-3 CASSQEIAGEAFF TGCGCCAGCAGCCAAGAAATAGCGGGGGAAGCTTTCTTT
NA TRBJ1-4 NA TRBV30 CAWSSSSNEKLFF TGTGCCTGGAGTTCCTCAAGTAATGAAAAACTGTTTTTT
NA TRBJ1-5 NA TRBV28 CASITQGLNQPQHF TGTGCCAGCATTACACAGGGCCTCAATCAGCCCCAGCATTTT
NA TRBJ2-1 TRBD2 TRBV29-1 CSVFSGGNEQFF TGCAGCGTCTTCTCGGGGGGCAATGAGCAGTTCTTC
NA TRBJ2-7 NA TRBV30 CAWSLAGDEQYF TGTGCCTGGAGTTTAGCCGGTGACGAGCAGTACTTC
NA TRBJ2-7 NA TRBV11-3 CASSLGSRSYEQYF TGTGCCAGCAGCTTAGGTAGCAGGTCCTACGAGCAGTACTTC
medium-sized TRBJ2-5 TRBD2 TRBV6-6 CASSYLKPSGSEGQYF TGTGCCAGCAGTTACTTAAAGCCTAGCGGGAGCGAGGGCCAGTACTTC
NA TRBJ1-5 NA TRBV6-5 CATGGGNQPQHF TGTGCCACCGGGGGCGGGAATCAGCCCCAGCATTTT
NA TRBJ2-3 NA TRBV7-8 CASSLNSGLTDTQYF TGTGCCAGCAGCCTAAATAGCGGACTCACAGATACGCAGTATTTT
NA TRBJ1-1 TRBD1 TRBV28 CASSRDATGALNTEAFF TGTGCCAGCAGCCGAGACGCGACAGGGGCCCTCAACACTGAAGCTTTCTTT
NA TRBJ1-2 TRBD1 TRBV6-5 CASSPTGQHGYTF TGTGCCAGCAGTCCTACGGGACAGCATGGCTACACCTTC
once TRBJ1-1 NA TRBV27 CASSLGATGLTEAFF TGTGCCAGCAGTCTTGGGGCCACAGGGTTAACTGAAGCTTTCTTT
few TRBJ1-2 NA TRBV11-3 CASSLDVVSEGYTF TGTGCCAGCAGCTTAGATGTCGTATCGGAAGGCTACACCTTC
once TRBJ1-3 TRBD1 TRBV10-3 CAIRTGRVDTIYF TGTGCCATCAGGACAGGGAGGGTTGACACCATATATTTT
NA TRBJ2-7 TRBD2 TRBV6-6 CASSPSPGGSLDVYEQYF TGTGCCAGCAGTCCAAGTCCGGGAGGATCCTTGGACGTTTACGAGCAGTACTTC
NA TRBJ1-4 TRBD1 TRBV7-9 CASSPPFRDRGEKLFF TGTGCCAGCAGCCCCCCCTTCCGGGACAGAGGTGAAAAACTGTTTTTT
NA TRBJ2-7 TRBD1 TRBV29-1 CSASRQGGYEQYF TGCAGCGCCTCCCGACAGGGTGGCTACGAGCAGTACTTC
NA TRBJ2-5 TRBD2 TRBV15 CATGGEGLRETQYF TGTGCCACCGGTGGTGAGGGACTAAGAGAGACCCAGTACTTC
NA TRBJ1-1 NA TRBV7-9 CASSRRGDTEAFF TGTGCCAGCAGCCGTAGGGGGGACACTGAAGCTTTCTTT
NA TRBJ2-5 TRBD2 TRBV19 CASSIYREAVIQETQYF TGTGCCAGTAGTATATATCGGGAGGCAGTCATCCAAGAGACCCAGTACTTC
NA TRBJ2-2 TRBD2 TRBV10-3 CAISPSLAGGTGELFF TGTGCCATCAGTCCGTCGCTAGCGGGAGGGACCGGGGAGCTGTTTTTT
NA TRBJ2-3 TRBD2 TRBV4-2 CASSQEAGGTDTQYF TGTGCCAGCAGCCAAGAAGCGGGAGGGACAGATACGCAGTATTTT
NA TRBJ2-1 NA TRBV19 CASPPRGSYNEQFF TGTGCCAGTCCACCCAGGGGCTCCTACAATGAGCAGTTCTTC
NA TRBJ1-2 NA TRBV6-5 CASSYSYGIYGYTF TGTGCCAGCAGTTACTCGTACGGAATCTATGGCTACACCTTC
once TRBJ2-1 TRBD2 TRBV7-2 CASSLTAGGLIYNEQFF TGTGCCAGCAGCTTGACGGCGGGGGGCCTCATTTACAATGAGCAGTTCTTC
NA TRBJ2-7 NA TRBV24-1 CATSSGTDLYSHEQYF TGTGCCACCAGTTCCGGGACGGATTTATATTCCCACGAGCAGTACTTC
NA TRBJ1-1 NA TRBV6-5 CASSYSGLLDTEAFF TGTGCCAGCAGTTACTCTGGACTCCTGGACACTGAAGCTTTCTTT
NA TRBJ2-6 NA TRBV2 CASKAGLGGDAGANVLTF TGTGCCAGCAAAGCTGGTTTGGGCGGCGACGCTGGGGCCAACGTCCTGACTTTC
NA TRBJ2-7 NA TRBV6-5 CASSSRPSVFDEQYF TGTGCCAGCAGTTCTCGTCCGTCCGTCTTCGACGAGCAGTACTTC